The rows below give T cell receptor beta chains drawn from one sample of a study of blood T cell repertoires in COVID-19. Repertoires were generated with immunoSEQ multiplex PCR, while TCRdb's copy carries only in-frame clones and drops some. Found here are 200,000 to 250,000 clones, roughly nine tenths of them singletons; the top ten hold about 2.4%. The sequenced sample consisted of PBMCs or T cells enriched from blood (not recorded which). The receptors originated from a woman in her thirties who had recovered from COVID-19. CDR3s include the opening cysteine and the closing phenylalanine or tryptophan. D genes are given only for firm matches. Size is stated for part of the rows, as once, few or many counts, or as a class when the clone is expanded.

d_call: NA
clone_size: NA
j_call: TRBJ2-1
v_call: TRBV5-5
cdr3_nt: TGTGCCAGCAGCTTGGGGCAGGGAGGCTACAATGAGCAGTTCTTC
cdr3_aa: CASSLGQGGYNEQFF

d_call: NA
clone_size: NA
j_call: TRBJ2-4
v_call: TRBV18
cdr3_nt: TGTGCCAGCTCACTAGAACAGGGAAACATTCAGTACTTC
cdr3_aa: CASSLEQGNIQYF

d_call: NA
clone_size: NA
j_call: TRBJ2-1
v_call: TRBV19
cdr3_nt: TGTGCCAGTACCCTCTCCTGGGGGGCCTACAATGAGCAGTTCTTC
cdr3_aa: CASTLSWGAYNEQFF

d_call: NA
clone_size: NA
j_call: TRBJ1-1
v_call: TRBV7-3
cdr3_nt: TGTGCCAGCAGCTTAAGTGTCGTCAGCACTGAAGCTTTCTTT
cdr3_aa: CASSLSVVSTEAFF

d_call: NA
clone_size: once
j_call: TRBJ1-1
v_call: TRBV7-9
cdr3_nt: TGTGCCAGCAGCTTAGAAGCGAACACTGAAGCTTTCTTT
cdr3_aa: CASSLEANTEAFF

d_call: NA
clone_size: NA
j_call: TRBJ2-1
v_call: TRBV11-1
cdr3_nt: TGTGCCAGTAGGGGGGACAGAGAGGCGAATGAGCAGTTCTTC
cdr3_aa: CASRGDREANEQFF

d_call: TRBD2
clone_size: NA
j_call: TRBJ2-3
v_call: TRBV9
cdr3_nt: TGTGCCAGCAGCGTTTCCAGCGGGAGGCCGGGGGATACGCAGTATTTT
cdr3_aa: CASSVSSGRPGDTQYF

d_call: NA
clone_size: NA
j_call: TRBJ2-7
v_call: TRBV2
cdr3_nt: TGTGCCAGCAGTGTAGTCGCTGGCGAGCAGTACTTC
cdr3_aa: CASSVVAGEQYF

d_call: TRBD1
clone_size: NA
j_call: TRBJ1-2
v_call: TRBV11-2
cdr3_nt: TGTGCCAGCAGCCCCCGGACAGGGAGGCCTAACTATGGCTACACCTTC
cdr3_aa: CASSPRTGRPNYGYTF

d_call: NA
clone_size: NA
j_call: TRBJ1-3
v_call: TRBV5-1
cdr3_nt: TGCGCCAGCAGCCGGTGGGGCAGAAACTCTGGAAACACCATATATTTT
cdr3_aa: CASSRWGRNSGNTIYF

d_call: TRBD2
clone_size: NA
j_call: TRBJ2-1
v_call: TRBV11-3
cdr3_nt: TGTGCCAGCAGCTTAGGGTCTAGCGGGGGGGACGAGCAGTTCTTC
cdr3_aa: CASSLGSSGGDEQFF

d_call: NA
clone_size: NA
j_call: TRBJ1-5
v_call: TRBV6-5
cdr3_nt: TGTGCCAGCAGGCGGGAACAGGCCAATCAGCCCCAGCATTTT
cdr3_aa: CASRREQANQPQHF

d_call: NA
clone_size: NA
j_call: TRBJ2-7
v_call: TRBV12-5
cdr3_nt: TGTGCTAGTGGTTTGGTAGGGTGGCAGGGTCCCTCCTACGAGCAGTACTTC
cdr3_aa: CASGLVGWQGPSYEQYF

d_call: NA
clone_size: NA
j_call: TRBJ1-1
v_call: TRBV7-2
cdr3_nt: TGTGCCAGCAGCTTAGTACGCGCAGGGAACACTGAAGCTTTCTTT
cdr3_aa: CASSLVRAGNTEAFF

d_call: NA
clone_size: NA
j_call: TRBJ2-1
v_call: TRBV18
cdr3_nt: TGTGCCAGCTCACACTCCTCCGGGTCCTATTCTTACAATGAGCAGTTCTTC
cdr3_aa: CASSHSSGSYSYNEQFF

d_call: NA
clone_size: NA
j_call: TRBJ2-1
v_call: TRBV14
cdr3_nt: TGTGCCAGCAGCCAAGGAGTAGTGTTCCTCAATGAGCAGTTCTTC
cdr3_aa: CASSQGVVFLNEQFF

d_call: NA
clone_size: NA
j_call: TRBJ1-3
v_call: TRBV7-9
cdr3_nt: TGTGCCAGCAGCCGGGCGGACAGCTCTGGAAACACCATATATTTT
cdr3_aa: CASSRADSSGNTIYF

d_call: TRBD1
clone_size: NA
j_call: TRBJ1-2
v_call: TRBV6-1
cdr3_nt: TGTGCCAGCAGTGAAACTGGGACAGGGAACTATGGCTACACCTTC
cdr3_aa: CASSETGTGNYGYTF

d_call: NA
clone_size: NA
j_call: TRBJ2-2
v_call: TRBV27
cdr3_nt: TGTGCCAGCAGTCTCCTTTATCACACCGGGGAGCTGTTTTTT
cdr3_aa: CASSLLYHTGELFF

d_call: NA
clone_size: NA
j_call: TRBJ1-4
v_call: TRBV5-1
cdr3_nt: TGCGCCAGCAGCCACTCAGGGGCGGGTAATGAAAAACTGTTTTTT
cdr3_aa: CASSHSGAGNEKLFF

d_call: NA
clone_size: NA
j_call: TRBJ2-5
v_call: TRBV5-1
cdr3_nt: TGCGCCAGCAGCGCGAACCAAGAGACCCAGTACTTC
cdr3_aa: CASSANQETQYF

d_call: NA
clone_size: NA
j_call: TRBJ1-3
v_call: TRBV9
cdr3_nt: TGTGCCACCGCACCCGGTCCTGGAAACACCATATATTTT
cdr3_aa: CATAPGPGNTIYF

d_call: TRBD1
clone_size: NA
j_call: TRBJ1-6
v_call: TRBV5-1
cdr3_nt: TGCGCCAGCAGCTGGACAGGAGATAATTCACCCCTCCACTTT
cdr3_aa: CASSWTGDNSPLHF

d_call: NA
clone_size: NA
j_call: TRBJ2-2
v_call: TRBV5-4
cdr3_nt: TGTGCCAGCAGCTTGATTCGAGGGGAGGTCACCGGGGAGCTGTTTTTT
cdr3_aa: CASSLIRGEVTGELFF

d_call: TRBD2
clone_size: NA
j_call: TRBJ2-5
v_call: TRBV5-1
cdr3_nt: TGCGCCAGCAGCCAAGCGGGGCAGAGGGCCCAAGAGACCCAGTACTTC
cdr3_aa: CASSQAGQRAQETQYF

d_call: NA
clone_size: NA
j_call: TRBJ1-6
v_call: TRBV6-2/TRBV6-3
cdr3_nt: TGTGCCAGCAGTTCCGAGACAGGCCAATATAATTCACCCCTCCACTTT
cdr3_aa: CASSSETGQYNSPLHF

d_call: NA
clone_size: NA
j_call: TRBJ2-5
v_call: TRBV11-1
cdr3_nt: TGTGCCAGCAGTCATGTGGGGGCACAAGAGACCCAGTACTTC
cdr3_aa: CASSHVGAQETQYF

d_call: TRBD1
clone_size: NA
j_call: TRBJ2-7
v_call: TRBV11-1
cdr3_nt: TGTGCCAGCAGCTTGACAGGGATCACCTACGAGCAGTACTTC
cdr3_aa: CASSLTGITYEQYF

d_call: NA
clone_size: NA
j_call: TRBJ1-5
v_call: TRBV3-1/TRBV3-2
cdr3_nt: TGTGCCAGCAGCCAAAGTCTCCCTAAAACAGGGCTTAATCAGCCCCAGCATTTT
cdr3_aa: CASSQSLPKTGLNQPQHF

d_call: TRBD1
clone_size: few
j_call: TRBJ1-1
v_call: TRBV29-1
cdr3_nt: TGCAGCGTTGAGGACAGGGGCACTGAAGCTTTCTTT
cdr3_aa: CSVEDRGTEAFF

d_call: NA
clone_size: NA
j_call: TRBJ2-5
v_call: TRBV29-1
cdr3_nt: TGCAGCGTTCTGGAGGGGGGGGAGACCCAGTACTTC
cdr3_aa: CSVLEGGETQYF

d_call: NA
clone_size: NA
j_call: TRBJ2-6
v_call: TRBV28
cdr3_nt: TGTGCCAGCAGTCAACAGGGCGCTGGGGCCAACGTCCTGACTTTC
cdr3_aa: CASSQQGAGANVLTF

d_call: NA
clone_size: NA
j_call: TRBJ1-5
v_call: TRBV4-3
cdr3_nt: TGCGCCAGCAGCCAAGAGAGATATCAGCCCCAGCATTTT
cdr3_aa: CASSQERYQPQHF

d_call: TRBD2
clone_size: NA
j_call: TRBJ2-3
v_call: TRBV18
cdr3_nt: TGTGCCAGCTCACCACCGACTAGCGGGGGAGGGTCGGCAGATACGCAGTATTTT
cdr3_aa: CASSPPTSGGGSADTQYF

d_call: NA
clone_size: NA
j_call: TRBJ2-6
v_call: TRBV9
cdr3_nt: TGTGCCAGCAGCGTATCTCTCTCAGGGTTCTCTGGGGCCAACGTCCTGACTTTC
cdr3_aa: CASSVSLSGFSGANVLTF

d_call: NA
clone_size: NA
j_call: TRBJ1-2
v_call: TRBV25-1
cdr3_nt: TGTGCCAGCAGTGAATCAAGGGGCTACTATGGCTACACCTTC
cdr3_aa: CASSESRGYYGYTF

d_call: TRBD1
clone_size: NA
j_call: TRBJ1-1
v_call: TRBV29-1
cdr3_nt: TGCAGCGTCCATCCGACAGGGGGCACTGAAGCTTTCTTT
cdr3_aa: CSVHPTGGTEAFF

d_call: NA
clone_size: NA
j_call: TRBJ2-3
v_call: TRBV7-9
cdr3_nt: TGTGCCAGCAGTTCTTGGACTACCTGGGGCGGGAATACGCAGTATTTT
cdr3_aa: CASSSWTTWGGNTQYF

d_call: NA
clone_size: NA
j_call: TRBJ1-1
v_call: TRBV12-5
cdr3_nt: TGTGCTAGTGGTTTCCGACAGAACACTGAAGCTTTCTTT
cdr3_aa: CASGFRQNTEAFF

d_call: TRBD1
clone_size: NA
j_call: TRBJ2-3
v_call: TRBV6-5
cdr3_nt: TGTGCCATCCGACAGGGGGCGCAGACAGATACGCAGTATTTT
cdr3_aa: CAIRQGAQTDTQYF

d_call: NA
clone_size: NA
j_call: TRBJ1-1
v_call: TRBV3-1/TRBV3-2
cdr3_nt: TGTGCCAGCAGCCCCACACCAACGAGACAGGAAGCTTTCTTT
cdr3_aa: CASSPTPTRQEAFF

d_call: TRBD1
clone_size: NA
j_call: TRBJ1-2
v_call: TRBV27
cdr3_nt: TGTGCCAGCAGTGACACAGGGGATGGCTACACCTTC
cdr3_aa: CASSDTGDGYTF

d_call: TRBD1
clone_size: NA
j_call: TRBJ2-1
v_call: TRBV5-1
cdr3_nt: TGCGCCAGCAGCTCGGACAGGGGCGGATTGAATGAGCAGTTCTTC
cdr3_aa: CASSSDRGGLNEQFF

d_call: TRBD2
clone_size: NA
j_call: TRBJ2-1
v_call: TRBV5-5
cdr3_nt: TGTGCCAGCAGCTTTTGGACTAGCATTTACAATGAGCAGTTCTTC
cdr3_aa: CASSFWTSIYNEQFF

d_call: NA
clone_size: once
j_call: TRBJ2-7
v_call: TRBV7-2
cdr3_nt: TGTGCCAGCAGCTTAGGGACTACCCCCGCCTACGAGCAGTACTTC
cdr3_aa: CASSLGTTPAYEQYF

d_call: TRBD1
clone_size: NA
j_call: TRBJ2-2
v_call: TRBV4-1
cdr3_nt: TGCGCCAGCAGCCAATCCCAGGGGGCGAGGAACACCGGGGAGCTGTTTTTT
cdr3_aa: CASSQSQGARNTGELFF

d_call: NA
clone_size: few
j_call: TRBJ2-3
v_call: TRBV2
cdr3_nt: TGTGCCAGCTTTACTACGACCCGGCAAACGCAGTATTTT
cdr3_aa: CASFTTTRQTQYF

d_call: NA
clone_size: NA
j_call: TRBJ2-5
v_call: TRBV2
cdr3_nt: TGTGCCAGCACCTCAACCGAGGCAGGGAAGACCCAGTACTTC
cdr3_aa: CASTSTEAGKTQYF

d_call: NA
clone_size: NA
j_call: TRBJ1-3
v_call: TRBV7-6
cdr3_nt: TGTGCCAGCAGCCCCTCCCCGGGGATCTCTGGAAACACCATATATTTT
cdr3_aa: CASSPSPGISGNTIYF

d_call: TRBD1
clone_size: NA
j_call: TRBJ2-2
v_call: TRBV20-1
cdr3_nt: TGCAGTGCCCAGGGGGTCGGGGAGCTGTTTTTT
cdr3_aa: CSAQGVGELFF

d_call: TRBD1
clone_size: NA
j_call: TRBJ2-7
v_call: TRBV6-4
cdr3_nt: TGTGCCAGCAGTGACTCCGAGGACAGGTCGTACGAGCAGTACTTC
cdr3_aa: CASSDSEDRSYEQYF

d_call: NA
clone_size: NA
j_call: TRBJ1-1
v_call: TRBV4-2
cdr3_nt: TGTGCCAGCAGCCCACCGGGGACAACGAACACTGAAGCTTTCTTT
cdr3_aa: CASSPPGTTNTEAFF

d_call: NA
clone_size: NA
j_call: TRBJ1-1
v_call: TRBV6-4
cdr3_nt: TGTGCCAGCAGTGAGGAGGTGAACACTGAAGCTTTCTTT
cdr3_aa: CASSEEVNTEAFF

d_call: NA
clone_size: many
j_call: TRBJ2-2
v_call: TRBV6-4
cdr3_nt: TGTGCCAGCAGTGACTCGGCAGATTCGAACACCGGGGAGCTGTTTTTT
cdr3_aa: CASSDSADSNTGELFF

d_call: NA
clone_size: NA
j_call: TRBJ2-5
v_call: TRBV27
cdr3_nt: TGTGCCAGCAGTCACAGACCTCTCCCAGGGGAGACCCAGTACTTC
cdr3_aa: CASSHRPLPGETQYF

d_call: TRBD1
clone_size: NA
j_call: TRBJ1-5
v_call: TRBV19
cdr3_nt: TGTGCCAGTAGTATACTCACAGGGGAGAATCAGCCCCAGCATTTT
cdr3_aa: CASSILTGENQPQHF

d_call: NA
clone_size: NA
j_call: TRBJ1-1
v_call: TRBV19
cdr3_nt: TGTGCCAGCGGGAGAGGGACTGAAGCTTTCTTT
cdr3_aa: CASGRGTEAFF